The entry below gives a single T cell receptor beta chain sequence along with its context. Per the germline V gene, CDR1 is MGHRA and CDR2 is YSYEKL. CDR3 length: 16 amino acids. Assay used: immunoSEQ multiplex PCR; TCRdb lists only in-frame clones, some missing. The data contain roughly 7,500 clones, about 77% of them singletons. The sample belongs to a study of PD-1 blockade in classical Hodgkin lymphoma. Brentuximab vedotin exposure varied among the patients, all of whom had relapsed after autologous stem cell transplantation. Magnetic depletion of unwanted cells isolated CD4+ T cells from thawed PBMCs.

The material sequenced was CD4+ T cells from blood, taken at baseline. This TCR came from a human donor with classical Hodgkin lymphoma. The V gene is TRBV4-1, the J gene TRBJ2-5; 7 bases agree with TRBD1. Judging by the DNA end, TRBJ2-7 fits better; the J call may be wrong. The CDR3 loop is CASSHGVGTDSYEQYF. The CDR3 DNA reads as TGCGCCAGCAGCCATGGCGTGGGGACAGACTCCTACGAGCAGTACTTC.